Listed here is a single TCR beta chain. Its antigen is still unknown. Profiling relied on immunoSEQ multiplex PCR, and the TCRdb table lists in-frame clones only, not all of them. The sample carries roughly 70,000 clones, around 81% recorded once. The entry originates in a study of cytotoxic CD8 clonotypes in ibrutinib-treated CLL. The wider study: Response samples followed a median about twelve months of treatment, range 6 to 36. Study-level findings and limits: Clonality increased at ibrutinib response and stayed stable in sustained remission. At progression, however, it fell back toward baseline.

Germline V gene data show CDR1 as SGHVS and CDR2 as FNYEAQ. V lost 0 bases to trimming and J lost 4 bases; unmatched junction nucleotides: 9. CDR3 length: 17 amino acids. The TCR sequence derives from a human donor with chronic lymphocytic leukemia. The sequences come from PBMCs, collected at disease progression, from a patient treated with ibrutinib. This chain uses TRBV7-6 with TRBJ2-1; TRBD2 matches at 7 bases. The CDR3 DNA reads TGTGCCAGCAGCTTAGCGTGGGGGACTAACAAATACAATGAGCAGTTCTTC. As protein: CASSLAWGTNKYNEQFF.